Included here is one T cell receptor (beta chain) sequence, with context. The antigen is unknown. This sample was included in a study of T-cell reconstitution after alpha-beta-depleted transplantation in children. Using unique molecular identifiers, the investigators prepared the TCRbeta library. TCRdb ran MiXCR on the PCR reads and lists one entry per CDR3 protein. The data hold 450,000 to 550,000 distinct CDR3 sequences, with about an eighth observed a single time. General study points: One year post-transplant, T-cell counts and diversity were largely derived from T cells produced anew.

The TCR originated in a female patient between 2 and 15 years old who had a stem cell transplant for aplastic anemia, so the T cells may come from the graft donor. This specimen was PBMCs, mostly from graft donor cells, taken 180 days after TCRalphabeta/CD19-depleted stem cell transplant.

The CDR3 coding sequence is TGTGCCAGCAGTCCGCCCGACAGCAATCAGCCCCAGCATTTT. It yields the protein CASSPPDSNQPQHF. V usage is TRBV12-3 or TRBV12-4 and J usage is TRBJ1-5; D not resolved. Trimming stripped 5 bases from V and 1 base from J, with 9 bases between. This CDR3 spans 14 amino acids.